This record covers a single TCR beta chain. Its antigen is unknown. Template for every sorted-subset replicate PCR totaled 150 to 250 ng DNA, roughly 30,000 T cell genomes. Assay: immunoSEQ multiplex PCR; the TCRdb copy retains only in-frame clones and omits some. Here the sample spans approximately 740,000 clones, approximately 74% being singletons. This sample was taken from a study of shared clonotypes between healthy human individuals. V shed 7 bases, J shed 9 bases, and the junction held 14 bases outside the gene matches. Germline loops: CDR1 SNHLY, CDR2 FYNNEI. This CDR3 contains 15 residues. Findings and limits, study-wide: Generation probabilities of non-shared clonotypes were lower (relative to those shared by all four donors). Roughly 5% of naive CD4 clonotypes were shared across a few donors. Larger estimated richness was generally seen in naive subsets than in memory subsets.

V gene TRBV2 combines with J gene TRBJ2-1; 8 bases are a match to TRBD1. The sequenced sample was memory CD4+ T cells sorted from blood. Subset of the sample: CD45RA-negative fraction. This receptor was identified in a woman in her 30s in good health. The CDR3 DNA is TGTGCCAGCAAAATCGACAGGGGCAAGAGTGGTGAGCAGTTCTTC. Translated, it gives CASKIDRGKSGEQFF.